Shown below are 15 T cell receptor beta chains from a single sample sequenced in a study of beta chain features in type 1 diabetes. Study-level results: TCRB CDR3s from Type 1 diabetes patients were moderately but significantly shorter in all four CD4+ subsets.

No cognate antigen is known for these TCRs. Of the isolated RNA, all was reverse transcribed, and so the sequenced material was expressed TCRB transcripts. Repertoires were generated with immunoSEQ multiplex PCR, while TCRdb's copy carries only in-frame clones and drops some. The sample holds under 300,000 clones, approximately 16% seen once. Sequencing was performed on naive CD4+ T cells from blood. The source of these receptors is a man aged 25 to 45 with type 1 diabetes.

J is TRBJ2-3 and V is TRBV29-1, with 7 bases that match TRBD1. V lost 6 bases to trimming and J lost 2 bases; unmatched junction nucleotides: 8. In germline, CDR1 is SQVTM, CDR2 ANQGSEA. The CDR3 is 14 amino acids. This chain's CDR3 is CSVPDRAPTDTQYF. The DNA for the CDR3 is TGCAGCGTGCCCGACAGGGCCCCCACAGATACGCAGTATTTT.

V and J are TRBV29-1 and TRBJ1-2; D is unresolved. Germline lookup yields CDR1 SQVTM and CDR2 ANQGSEA. Trimming stripped 1 base from V and 4 bases from J, with 7 bases between. The CDR3 contains 12 residues. The CDR3, as DNA: TGCAGCGTTGAAGGACTGACCTATGGCTACACCTTC. As protein: CSVEGLTYGYTF.

This clone was seen only a few times. The chain recombines TRBV6-6 with TRBJ2-5, with 13 bases fitting TRBD2. The CDR3 has 16 amino acids. The junction had 5 bases not matched to a gene; V was cut back by 4 bases and J by 3 bases. The germline gives CDR1 MNHNY, CDR2 SVGAGI (reference sequence). CDR3 protein: CASSFPGTSGKETQYF. CDR3 sequence (DNA): TGTGCCAGCAGTTTCCCCGGGACTAGCGGGAAAGAGACCCAGTACTTC.

This clone has just a few counts. This chain joins TRBV7-3 and TRBJ2-7; no definite D call. CDR1 and CDR2 from the germline V gene are SGHTA and FQGTGA. The CDR3 is 15 amino acids. Trimming took 4 bases from V and 0 from J, leaving 13 bases between them. In nucleotides, the CDR3 is TGTGCCAGCAGCTCGTCCCAACTGAGCTCCTACGAGCAGTACTTC. It specifies CASSSSQLSSYEQYF. Full variable domain (rest looked up from reference TRBV7-3 and TRBJ2-7): GAGVSQTPSNKVTEKGKYVELRCDPISGHTALYWYRQSLGQGPEFLIYFQGTGAADDSGLPNDRFFAVRPEGSVSTLKIQRTERGDSAVYLCASSSSQLSSYEQYFGPGTRLTVT.

The genes are TRBV7-2 and TRBJ2-5; 9 bases fit TRBD1. CDR3 length: 13 amino acids. The V and J ends lost 5 bases and 4 bases, in that order; junction bases with no gene match: 2. CDR1 and CDR2 from the germline V gene are SGHTA and FQGNSA. The CDR3 bases are TGTGCCAGCAGCGCGGGACAGGGAGAGACCCAGTACTTC. Encoded protein: CASSAGQGETQYF.

The chain carries TRBV7-2 and TRBJ2-1, with no clear D. Germline V gives CDR1 SGHTA, CDR2 FQGNSA. Trimming cost V 5 bases and J 4 bases, with 6 bases left between them. The length of the CDR3 is 12 residues. CDR3 nucleotide sequence: TGTGCCAGCAGCCCCGAGTACAATGAGCAGTTCTTC. The encoded protein is CASSPEYNEQFF.

CDR3 nucleotide sequence: TGTGCCAGCAGTTTGGACAGGACCTACGAGCAGTACTTC. Its protein is CASSLDRTYEQYF. This rearrangement joins TRBV28 to TRBJ2-7; 7 bases are a match to TRBD1. Germline V gene data show CDR1 as MDHEN and CDR2 as SYDVKM. V lost 3 bases to trimming and J lost 2 bases; unmatched junction nucleotides: 1. This CDR3 is built from 13 residues.

This clone was observed a few times. The rearrangement joins TRBV29-1 to TRBJ2-3; possibly TRBD2 for D (5 bases). The CDR3 runs to 14 residues. The V end lost 6 bases, the J end lost 3 bases, and 16 bases lay between the germline ends. Germline CDR1 and CDR2: SQVTM and ANQGSEA. CDR3 nucleotide sequence: TGCAGCGTAAAGAGGGTGGGGAGTACAGATACGCAGTATTTT. It is translated as CSVKRVGSTDTQYF.

The chain is built from TRBV28 and TRBJ2-1, with a weak D call TRBD1 (5 bases). The CDR3 is made up of 15 amino acids. Germline CDR1 reads MDHEN; CDR2 reads SYDVKM. The V end lost 7 bases, the J end lost 2 bases, and 15 bases lay between the germline ends. CDR3 sequence reads: CASKPLVGAYNEQFF. DNA of the CDR3: TGTGCCAGCAAACCACTCGTAGGGGCCTACAATGAGCAGTTCTTC.

V gene TRBV2 combines with J gene TRBJ2-7, with a tentative D call TRBD1 (6 bases). CDR3 length: 14 residues. The germline gives CDR1 SNHLY, CDR2 FYNNEI. Trimming took 2 bases from V and 0 from J, leaving 8 bases between them. CDR3 coding DNA: TGTGCCAGCAGTGAAAGGACAGCCTCCTACGAGCAGTACTTC. The encoded protein is CASSERTASYEQYF.

This chain joins TRBV29-1 and TRBJ2-5; D uncertain. The CDR3 is 13 amino acids. V was shortened by 4 bases and J by 0 bases, with 9 bases between the two germline ends. CDR1 is SQVTM and CDR2 is ANQGSEA in the germline V gene. CDR3 loop: CSVGPLYQETQYF. The CDR3 bases are TGCAGCGTTGGACCGTTGTACCAAGAGACCCAGTACTTC.

This chain connects TRBV30 to TRBJ1-3, with D perhaps matching TRBD1 (5 bases). Trimming took off 1 base at V and 4 bases at J, with 8 bases between the two ends. CDR1 is GTSNPN, CDR2 SVGIG, per germline (reference sequence). The CDR3 runs to 13 residues. CDR3 protein: CAWSGTRGNTIYF. CDR3 DNA: TGTGCCTGGAGTGGGACAAGGGGAAACACCATATATTTT.

The J gene is TRBJ1-2, the V gene TRBV30; D is possibly TRBD1 (6 bases). Germline V gene lookup returns CDR1 GTSNPN and CDR2 SVGIG (reference sequence). Between the trimmed V and J ends, which lost 0 bases and 4 bases, there was a span of 12 bases. The CDR3 spans 14 residues. CDR3: CAWSVLTGSYGYTF. For the CDR3, the DNA is TGTGCCTGGAGTGTATTAACAGGGAGCTATGGCTACACCTTC.

As to this clone: Distinct nucleotide sequences in the sample also encode this CDR3. The CDR3 here is CASSVGGSTDTQYF. The CDR3 DNA is TGTGCCAGCAGCGTAGGGGGGTCCACAGATACGCAGTATTTT. The J gene is TRBJ2-3, the V gene TRBV9; TRBD1 or TRBD2 may be the D gene (5 bases each). This CDR3 has 14 amino acids. CDR1 is SGDLS and CDR2 is YYNGEE in the germline V gene. V was cut by 0 bases and J by 2 bases, with 7 bases left in between.

This clone was observed a few times. The chain employs TRBV5-4 and TRBJ2-5; D call uncertain. This CDR3 comprises 13 residues. V was clipped by 2 bases and J by 2 bases, with 7 bases between them. Germline assignment: CDR1 SGHNT and CDR2 YYREEE (reference sequence). CDR3 region: CASSFDIQETQYF. The CDR3 DNA follows: TGTGCCAGCAGCTTTGACATTCAAGAGACCCAGTACTTC.